This T cell receptor (beta chain) was captured by sequencing in a study of shared clonotypes between healthy human individuals. Study-level background: Aged 18 to 49, the donors were a couple of women and three men. Study-wide points: Naive subsets, compared against memory subsets, generally had larger estimated richness values.

Here immunoSEQ multiplex PCR was the method, and the copy in TCRdb shows in-frame clones only, minus some. Here the sample spans 850,000 to 1,100,000 clones, roughly 80% being singletons. Concerning this clone: What it binds is not known.

With 4 bases clipped from V and 5 bases from J, the junction kept 5 bases outside the gene matches. Germline V gene data show CDR1 as SGHTA and CDR2 as FQGNSA. CDR3 length: 15 residues. Sequencing input: memory CD4+ T cells from PBMCs. Subset of the sample: CD45RA-negative fraction. The chain has TRBV7-2 and TRBJ2-2; 9 positions agree with TRBD1. This TCR was sampled from a man between 18 and 35 years old in good health. Some clones in this sample may be carry-over from other donors' samples. The CDR3 sequence is CASSSQGAGTGELFF. In DNA form, the CDR3 reads TGTGCCAGCAGCTCACAGGGGGCGGGAACCGGGGAGCTGTTTTTT.